This T cell receptor (beta chain) emerged from a study of Tregs in tolerant kidney transplant recipients. Study-wide findings and caveats: Biological reproducibility was not directly addressed in this study. The small number of patients limits these findings pending further validation.

Of note for this clone: Its target is not known.

Assay: immunoSEQ multiplex PCR; the TCRdb copy retains only in-frame clones and omits some. The sample yields some 18,000 clones, 65% seen once. The sample was Tregs from blood cultured with allogeneic cells. This receptor was obtained from a human donor in good health.

CDR3 residues: CASSQEHREKLFF. CDR3 nucleotide sequence: TGTGCCAGCAGCCAGGAACACAGGGAAAAACTGTTTTTT. The chain employs TRBV7-2 and TRBJ1-4; D is possibly TRBD1 (5 bases). Germline CDR1 reads SGHTA; CDR2 reads FQGNSA. V was cut by 5 bases and J by 8 bases, with 12 bases left in between. The CDR3 is made up of 13 amino acids.